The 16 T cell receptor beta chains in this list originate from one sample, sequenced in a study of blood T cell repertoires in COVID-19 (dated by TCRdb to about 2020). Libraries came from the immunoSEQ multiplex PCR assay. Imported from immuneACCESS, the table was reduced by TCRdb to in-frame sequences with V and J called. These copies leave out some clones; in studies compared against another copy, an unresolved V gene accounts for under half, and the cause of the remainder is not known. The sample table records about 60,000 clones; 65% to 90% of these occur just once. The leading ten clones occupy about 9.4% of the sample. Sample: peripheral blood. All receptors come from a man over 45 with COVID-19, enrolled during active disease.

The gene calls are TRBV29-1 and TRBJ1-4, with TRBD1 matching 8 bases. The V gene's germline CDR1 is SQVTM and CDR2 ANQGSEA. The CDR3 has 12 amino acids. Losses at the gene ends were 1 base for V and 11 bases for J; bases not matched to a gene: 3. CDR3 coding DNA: TGCAGCGTTGAAGCTGGGGACAGGAAACTGTTTTTT. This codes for CSVEAGDRKLFF.

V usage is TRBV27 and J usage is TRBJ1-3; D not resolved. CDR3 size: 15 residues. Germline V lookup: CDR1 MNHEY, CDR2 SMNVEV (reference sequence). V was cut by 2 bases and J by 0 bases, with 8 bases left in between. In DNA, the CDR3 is TGTGCCAGCAGTTTACACCCTAGCTCTGGAAACACCATATATTTT. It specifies CASSLHPSSGNTIYF.

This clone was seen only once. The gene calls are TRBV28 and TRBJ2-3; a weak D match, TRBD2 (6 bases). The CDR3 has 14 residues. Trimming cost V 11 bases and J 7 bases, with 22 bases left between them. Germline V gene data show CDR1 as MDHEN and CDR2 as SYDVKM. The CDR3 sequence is CAWSRREVVNTQYF. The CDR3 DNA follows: TGTGCCTGGTCGAGGAGGGAAGTTGTAAATACGCAGTATTTT.

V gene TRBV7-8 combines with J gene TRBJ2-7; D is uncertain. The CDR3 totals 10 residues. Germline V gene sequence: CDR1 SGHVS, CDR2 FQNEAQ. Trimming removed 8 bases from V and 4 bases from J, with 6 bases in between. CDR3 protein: CASGDYEQYF. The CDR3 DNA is TGTGCCAGCGGAGATTACGAGCAGTACTTC.

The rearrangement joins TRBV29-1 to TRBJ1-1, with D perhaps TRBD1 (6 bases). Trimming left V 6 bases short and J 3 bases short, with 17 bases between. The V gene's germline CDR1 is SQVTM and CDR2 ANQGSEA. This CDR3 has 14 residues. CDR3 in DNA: TGCAGCGTGGGCCGACTCTCAGGGGACACTGAAGCTTTCTTT. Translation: CSVGRLSGDTEAFF.

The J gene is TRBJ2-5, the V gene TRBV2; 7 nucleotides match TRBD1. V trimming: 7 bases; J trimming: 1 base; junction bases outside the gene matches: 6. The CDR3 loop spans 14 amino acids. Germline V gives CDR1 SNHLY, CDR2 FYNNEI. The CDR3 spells CASKLDRPQETQYF. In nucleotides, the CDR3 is TGTGCCAGCAAACTGGACAGGCCCCAAGAGACCCAGTACTTC.

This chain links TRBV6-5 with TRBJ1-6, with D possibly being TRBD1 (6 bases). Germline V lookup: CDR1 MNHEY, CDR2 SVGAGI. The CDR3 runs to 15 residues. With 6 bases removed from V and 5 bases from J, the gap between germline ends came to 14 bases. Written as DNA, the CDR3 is TGTGCCAGCAGGCTTGGACAGTTTAATAATTCACCCCTCCACTTT. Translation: CASRLGQFNNSPLHF.

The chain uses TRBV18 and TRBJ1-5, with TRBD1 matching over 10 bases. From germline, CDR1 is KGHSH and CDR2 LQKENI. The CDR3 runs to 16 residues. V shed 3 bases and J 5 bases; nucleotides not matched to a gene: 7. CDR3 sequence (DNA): TGTGCCAGCTCACCCATGAGGACAGGGGGGGATCAGCCCCAGCATTTT. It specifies CASSPMRTGGDQPQHF.

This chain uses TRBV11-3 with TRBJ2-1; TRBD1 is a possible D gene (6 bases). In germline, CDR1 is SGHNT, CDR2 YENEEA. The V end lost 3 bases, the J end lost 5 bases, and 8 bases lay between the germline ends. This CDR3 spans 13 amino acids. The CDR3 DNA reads TGTGCCAGCAGCTTGAACAGGGACAATGAGCAGTTCTTC. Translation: CASSLNRDNEQFF.

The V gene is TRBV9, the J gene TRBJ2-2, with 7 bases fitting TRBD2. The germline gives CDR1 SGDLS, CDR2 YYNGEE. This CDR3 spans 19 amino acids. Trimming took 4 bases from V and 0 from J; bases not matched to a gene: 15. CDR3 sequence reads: CASSPTLSRAGTNTGELFF. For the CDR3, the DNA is TGTGCCAGCAGCCCTACTCTATCACGAGCGGGGACGAACACCGGGGAGCTGTTTTTT. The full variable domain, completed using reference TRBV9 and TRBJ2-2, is DSGVTQTPKHLITATGQRVTLRCSPRSGDLSVYWYQQSLDQGLQFLIQYYNGEERAKGNILERFSAQQFPDLHSELNLSSLELGDSALYFCASSPTLSRAGTNTGELFFGEGSRLTVL.

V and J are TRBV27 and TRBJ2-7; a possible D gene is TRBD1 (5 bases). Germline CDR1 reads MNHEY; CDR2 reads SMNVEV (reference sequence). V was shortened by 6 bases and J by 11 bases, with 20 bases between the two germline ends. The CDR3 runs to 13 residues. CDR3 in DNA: TGTGCCAGCAGCCCATTCCTAGACAGTAGGAAGTACTTC. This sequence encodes CASSPFLDSRKYF.

The CDR3 region is CASRELAGADTQYF. The DNA of the CDR3 is TGTGCCAGTAGGGAACTAGCGGGAGCAGATACGCAGTATTTT. V usage is TRBV19 and J usage is TRBJ2-3, with 11 bases aligning to TRBD2. Per germline, CDR1 LNHDA and CDR2 SQIVND (reference sequence). The J segment lost 4 bases and the V segment lost 6 bases, leaving 3 bases of the junction unmatched. The CDR3 contains 14 residues.

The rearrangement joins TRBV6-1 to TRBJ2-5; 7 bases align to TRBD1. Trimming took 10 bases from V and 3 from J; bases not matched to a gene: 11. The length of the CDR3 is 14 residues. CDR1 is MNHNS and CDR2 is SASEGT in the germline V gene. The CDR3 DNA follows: TGTGCCACCGGGGTCCCGGGACAGAAAGAGACCCAGTACTTC. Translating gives CATGVPGQKETQYF.

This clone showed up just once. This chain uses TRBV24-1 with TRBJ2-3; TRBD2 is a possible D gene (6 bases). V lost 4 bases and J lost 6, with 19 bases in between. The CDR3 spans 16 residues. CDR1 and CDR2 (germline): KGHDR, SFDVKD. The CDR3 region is CATSDLRFASADTQYF. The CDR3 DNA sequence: TGTGCCACCAGTGACCTTAGGTTTGCTAGCGCGGATACGCAGTATTTT.

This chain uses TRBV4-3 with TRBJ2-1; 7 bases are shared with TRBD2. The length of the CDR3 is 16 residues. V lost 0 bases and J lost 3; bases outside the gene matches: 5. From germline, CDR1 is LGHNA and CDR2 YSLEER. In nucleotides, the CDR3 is TGCGCCAGCAGCCAAGAAGGGACGGGAGGCTACAATGAGCAGTTCTTC. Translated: CASSQEGTGGYNEQFF.

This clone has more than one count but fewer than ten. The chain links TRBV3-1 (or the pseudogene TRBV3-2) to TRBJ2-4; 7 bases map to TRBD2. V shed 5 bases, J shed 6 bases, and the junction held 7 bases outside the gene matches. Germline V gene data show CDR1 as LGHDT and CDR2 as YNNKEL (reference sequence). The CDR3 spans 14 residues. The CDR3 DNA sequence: TGTGCCAGCAGCACGGGGGGAGGTGTAAACATTCAGTACTTC. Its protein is CASSTGGGVNIQYF.